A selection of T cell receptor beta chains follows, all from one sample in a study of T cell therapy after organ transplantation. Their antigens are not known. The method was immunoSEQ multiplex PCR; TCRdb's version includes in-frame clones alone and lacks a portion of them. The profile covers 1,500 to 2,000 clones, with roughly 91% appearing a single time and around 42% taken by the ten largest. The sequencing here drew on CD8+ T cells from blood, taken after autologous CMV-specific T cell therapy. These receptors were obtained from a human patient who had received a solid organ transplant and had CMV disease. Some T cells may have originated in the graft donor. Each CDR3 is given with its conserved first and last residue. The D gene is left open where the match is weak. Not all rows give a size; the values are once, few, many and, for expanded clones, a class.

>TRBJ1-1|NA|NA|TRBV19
TGTGCCAGTAGTATAAAATTCTTGCACTTT
CASSIKFLHF
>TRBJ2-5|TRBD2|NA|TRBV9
TGTGCCAGCAGCGGTGACGGGAGGGGGATTGAGACCCAGTACTTC
CASSGDGRGIETQYF
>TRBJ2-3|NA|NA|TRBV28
TGTGCCAGCAGCCCCGGGGCGGGGCACACAGATACGCAGTATTTT
CASSPGAGHTDTQYF
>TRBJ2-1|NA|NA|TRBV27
TGTGCCAGCTGCCTTTCTGTAGGAGACGGCAGCTCCTACAATGAGCAGTTCTTC
CASCLSVGDGSSYNEQFF
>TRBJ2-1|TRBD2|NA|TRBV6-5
TGTGCCAGCAGTTCTCACCTAGCGGGACTGAATGAGCAGTTCTTC
CASSSHLAGLNEQFF
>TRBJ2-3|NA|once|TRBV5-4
TGTGCCAGCAGCTTTGACTCCACAGATACGCAGTATTTT
CASSFDSTDTQYF
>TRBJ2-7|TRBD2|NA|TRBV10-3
TGTGCCATCAGGGGGGGGACTAGCGGAACCTACGAGCAGTACTTC
CAIRGGTSGTYEQYF
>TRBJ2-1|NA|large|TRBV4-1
TGCGCCAGCAGCCAATCACTATCACACAATGAGCAGTTCTTC
CASSQSLSHNEQFF
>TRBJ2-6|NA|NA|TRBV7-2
TGTGCCAGCAGCTTAGGAGGGGCCAACGTCCTGACTTTC
CASSLGGANVLTF
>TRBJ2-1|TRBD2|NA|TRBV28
TGTGCCAGCAGTGGACTAGGAGGGTCAAATGAGCAGTTCTTC
CASSGLGGSNEQFF
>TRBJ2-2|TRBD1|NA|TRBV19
TGTGCCAGCCATCCTAGGGCACTTGGTCTCGGGACAGGGAACACCGGGGAGCTGTTTTTT
CASHPRALGLGTGNTGELFF
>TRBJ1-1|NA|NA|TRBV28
TGTGCCAGCAGTTTAGGGGTCATGAACACTGAAGCTTTCTTT
CASSLGVMNTEAFF
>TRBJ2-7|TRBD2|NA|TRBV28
TGTGCCAGCAGTCCCCTGGGGGCGGGAGGGCTCTACGAGCAGTACTTC
CASSPLGAGGLYEQYF
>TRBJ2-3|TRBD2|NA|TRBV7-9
TGTGCCAGCAGGGCCGGGACTAGCGGGAATATTGGGGAAGATACGCAGTATTTT
CASRAGTSGNIGEDTQYF
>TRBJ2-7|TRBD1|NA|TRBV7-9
TGTGCCAGCAGCCATAGACAGGGAGCCTACGAGCAGTACTTC
CASSHRQGAYEQYF
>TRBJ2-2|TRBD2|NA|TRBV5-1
TGCGCCAGCAGCTGGTTGACTAGCGGGTCGAACACCGGGGAGCTGTTTTTT
CASSWLTSGSNTGELFF
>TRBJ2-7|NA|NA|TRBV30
TGTGCCTGGAGTGTAGCCCAGATCTACGAGCAGTACTTC
CAWSVAQIYEQYF
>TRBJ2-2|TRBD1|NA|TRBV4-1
TGCGCCAGCAGCCAAGCGGACAGGGCCACCGGGGAGCTGTTTTTT
CASSQADRATGELFF
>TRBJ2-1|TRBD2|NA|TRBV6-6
TGTGCCAGCAGTACCGGACTAGCAGATGAGCAGTTCTTC
CASSTGLADEQFF
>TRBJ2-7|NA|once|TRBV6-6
TGTGCCAGCAGTTACAGGGATAACTACGAGCAGTACTTC
CASSYRDNYEQYF
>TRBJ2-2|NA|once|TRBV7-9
TGTGCCAGCAGTGGCCCTCAGGTACCCGGGGAGCTGTTTTTT
CASSGPQVPGELFF
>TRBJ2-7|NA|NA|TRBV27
TGTGCCAGCGGGGGATTGGGCTACGAGCAGTACTTC
CASGGLGYEQYF
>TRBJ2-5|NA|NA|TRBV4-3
TGCGCCAGCAGCCAGGATGTGAGGGGGGAGAAGGGTGAGACCCAGTACTTC
CASSQDVRGEKGETQYF
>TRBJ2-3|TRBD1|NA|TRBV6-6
TGTGCCACCTTGACACAGGGGGCCGATACGCAGTATTTT
CATLTQGADTQYF
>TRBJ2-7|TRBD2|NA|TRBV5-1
TGCGCCAGCAGCGAGAGAGGACTAGCGCGTACCCTACCCGTTTCCTACGAGCAGTACTTC
CASSERGLARTLPVSYEQYF
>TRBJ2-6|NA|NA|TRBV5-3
TGTGCCAGCTTTATGGGGTCTGGGGCCAACGTCCTGACTTTC
CASFMGSGANVLTF
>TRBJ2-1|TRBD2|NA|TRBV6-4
TGTGCCAGCAGTCCCAGCGGGAGTGAGTCCTACAATGAGCAGTTCTTC
CASSPSGSESYNEQFF
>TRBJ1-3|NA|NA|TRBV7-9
TGTGCCAGCAGCTTAGCCTCGGCGGGGGTTGGAAACACCATATATTTT
CASSLASAGVGNTIYF
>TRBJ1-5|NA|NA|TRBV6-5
TGTGCCACTGGGGAGGGGATAAGCAATCAGCCCCAGCATTTT
CATGEGISNQPQHF
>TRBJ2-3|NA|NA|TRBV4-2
TGTGCCAGCAGCCAAGGGAACCCTAGCACAGATACGCAGTATTTT
CASSQGNPSTDTQYF
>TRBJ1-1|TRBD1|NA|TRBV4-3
TGCGCCAGCAGCCAAAGCTCAGGGGGGGGCACTGAAGCTTTCTTT
CASSQSSGGGTEAFF
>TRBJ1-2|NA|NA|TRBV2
TGTGCCAGCAGTGATCGGAGGGGCGACCTCTATGGCTACACCTTC
CASSDRRGDLYGYTF
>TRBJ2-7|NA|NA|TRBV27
TGTGCCAGCAGTTCCAGCGGAAACTACGAGCAGTACTTC
CASSSSGNYEQYF
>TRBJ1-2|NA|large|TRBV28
TGTGCCAGCAGTTTATGGACAGGACGGTCCGATGGCTACACCTTC
CASSLWTGRSDGYTF
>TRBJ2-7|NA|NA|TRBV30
TGTGCCTGGAGTGGTGACAGTACCTACGAGCAGTACTTC
CAWSGDSTYEQYF
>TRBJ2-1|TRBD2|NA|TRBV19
TGTGCCAGTAGTATGGGCGGGAGCAATGAGCAGTTCTTC
CASSMGGSNEQFF
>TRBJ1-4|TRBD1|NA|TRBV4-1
TGCGCCAGCAGCCAAGGGGGACAGGGCTATGAAAAACTGTTTTTT
CASSQGGQGYEKLFF
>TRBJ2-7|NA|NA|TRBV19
TGTGCCAGTAGTGCAGGGGACCACTACGAGCAGTACTTC
CASSAGDHYEQYF
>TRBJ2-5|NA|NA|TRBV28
TGTGCCAGCAGTTTAGGTGGGGGAGAAGAGACCCAGTACTTC
CASSLGGGEETQYF
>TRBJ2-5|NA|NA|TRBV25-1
TGTGCCAGCAGTGAATACAACAGGGAAGAGACCCAGTACTTC
CASSEYNREETQYF